This T cell receptor beta chain originates from a study of shared clonotypes between healthy human individuals. Study information: Donor ages ranged 18 to 49 years: a couple of women, a few men.

To note about this clone: Its antigen is as yet unknown.

Study outcomes and limitations: A handful of donors held around 5% of naive CD4 clonotypes in common.

This CDR3 has 17 amino acids. V lost 1 base and J lost 3, with 15 bases in between. Germline CDR1 is MGHDK and CDR2 is SYGVNS. Produced via immunoSEQ multiplex PCR; TCRdb's table is partial and in-frame only. The sample contains around 100,000 clones, 55% to 80% of which appear only once. The receptor comes from a woman aged 30 to 39 in good health. Input material: memory CD8+ T cells sorted from blood. Documented subset: CD45RO+ cells pooled with CCR7-negative TemRA cells. This chain uses TRBV25-1 with TRBJ2-2; maybe TRBD1 (6 bases). The CDR3: CASSESPSQGHTGELFF. CDR3 DNA: TGTGCCAGCAGTGAATCCCCCTCGCAGGGGCACACCGGGGAGCTGTTTTTT.